This T cell receptor (beta chain) was found in a study of CD8 T cells in ankylosing spondylitis. Study-wide findings and caveats: Characteristic of ankylosing spondylitis blood, it appeared, was a TCR beta motif comprising 7 to 9 highly homologous variants. Matched ankylosing spondylitis synovial fluid reportedly showed significant enrichment of disease-linked clones.

CDR3 length equals 15 residues. V dropped 4 bases and J dropped 7 bases, with 19 bases sitting between them. Per the germline V gene, CDR1 is LGHNA and CDR2 is YSLEER. TCRdb recomputed calls from the 5' RACE reads with MiXCR, one row per CDR3 protein. The sample includes about 160,000 distinct CDR3 sequences, 40% to 50% of them seen just once. With regard to this clonotype: The antigen remains undetermined.

The chain employs TRBV4-3 and TRBJ1-1; a weak D match, TRBD1 (6 bases). Input material: synovial fluid, either unsorted or a sorted T cell fraction (not recorded which). The receptor was derived from a male donor with ankylosing spondylitis. The CDR3 nucleotides read TGCGCCAGCAGCCGCGATCTGGGGGGGGCTGATGAAGCTTTCTTT. Protein sequence: CASSRDLGGADEAFF.